This TCR beta chain was identified in a study of tumor-infiltrating lymphocytes in primary liver carcinoma. Overall study: Read depth, roughly 3.5 to 7.13 million productive TCRbeta reads, did not differ significantly between tissues.

cDNA specific to TCR beta was made from 450 to 500 ng of total RNA, with a constant-region primer employed for priming. Libraries of TCR beta came from three nested multiplex PCR rounds with slightly modified ARM-PCR. With TRBV1-TRBV30 forward primers and a C-beta reverse primer, the first two PCR rounds were run for roughly 9 cycles each. From the multiplex PCR reads, TCRdb called clonotypes with MiXCR, one entry per CDR3 protein. The sample includes around 120,000 distinct CDR3 sequences, about two thirds of them seen just once. Study outcomes and limitations: Compared with blood, tumor repertoires held significantly more in their top 250 clones. Tumor region pairs outstripped tumor-adjacent and tumor-blood pairs in overlap.

Total RNA and DNA came together from approximately 20-30 mg of bulk tissue without cell sorting. The study enrolled treatment-naive patients with chronic HBV infection. Notes on this clonotype: As yet, its antigen is unknown. One junction end does not reproduce the germline sequence, and a read error may be involved.

Germline values: CDR1 SEHNR, CDR2 FQNEAQ (reference sequence). The CDR3 contains 15 residues. J is TRBJ2-5 and V is TRBV7-9; D ambiguous. Sequencing input: tumor-adjacent normal liver tissue. The TCR comes from a woman aged 60 to 75 with primary liver carcinoma and hepatitis B virus infection. CDR3 DNA: TGTGCCGGCAGCTCCCAACCCATGGGTCAAGAGACCCAGTACTTC. This sequence encodes CAGSSQPMGQETQYF.